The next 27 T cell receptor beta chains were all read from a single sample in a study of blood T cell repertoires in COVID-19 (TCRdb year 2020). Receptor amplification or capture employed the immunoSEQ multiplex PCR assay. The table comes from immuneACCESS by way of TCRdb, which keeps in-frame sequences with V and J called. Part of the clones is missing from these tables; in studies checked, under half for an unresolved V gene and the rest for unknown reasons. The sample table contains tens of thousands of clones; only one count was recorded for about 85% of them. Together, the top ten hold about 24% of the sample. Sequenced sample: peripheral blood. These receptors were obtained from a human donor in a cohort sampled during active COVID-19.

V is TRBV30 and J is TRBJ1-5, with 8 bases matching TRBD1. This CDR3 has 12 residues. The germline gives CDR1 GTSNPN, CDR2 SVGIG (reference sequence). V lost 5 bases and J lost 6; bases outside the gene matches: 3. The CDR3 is CAWDTGGQPQHF. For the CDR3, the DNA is TGTGCCTGGGATACAGGGGGTCAGCCCCAGCATTTT. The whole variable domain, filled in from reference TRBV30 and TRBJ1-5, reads SQTIHQWPATLVQPVGSPLSLECTVEGTSNPNLYWYRQAAGRGLQLLFYSVGIGQISSEVPQNLSASRPQDRQFILSSKKLLLSDSGFYLCAWDTGGQPQHFGDGTRLSIL.

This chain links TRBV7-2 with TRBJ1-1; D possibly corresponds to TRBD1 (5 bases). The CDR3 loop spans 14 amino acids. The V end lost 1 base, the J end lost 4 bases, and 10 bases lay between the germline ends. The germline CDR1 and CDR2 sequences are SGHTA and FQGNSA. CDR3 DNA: TGTGCCAGCAGCTTAGAGCGGGGGAGCACTGAAGCTTTCTTT. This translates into CASSLERGSTEAFF.

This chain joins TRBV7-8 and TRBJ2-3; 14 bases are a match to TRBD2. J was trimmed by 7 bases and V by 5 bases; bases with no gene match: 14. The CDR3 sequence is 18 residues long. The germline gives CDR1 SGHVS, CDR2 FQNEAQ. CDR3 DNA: TGTGCCAGCAGCCAGAGGCGGGGGACTAGCGGGAGCACCCATACGCAGTATTTT. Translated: CASSQRRGTSGSTHTQYF.

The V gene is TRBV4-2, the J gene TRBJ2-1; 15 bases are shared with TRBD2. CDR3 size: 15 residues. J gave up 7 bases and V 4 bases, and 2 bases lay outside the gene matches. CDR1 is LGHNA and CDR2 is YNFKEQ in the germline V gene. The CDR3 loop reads CASSLGLAGGNEQFF. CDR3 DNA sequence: TGTGCCAGCAGCCTGGGACTAGCGGGAGGTAATGAGCAGTTCTTC.

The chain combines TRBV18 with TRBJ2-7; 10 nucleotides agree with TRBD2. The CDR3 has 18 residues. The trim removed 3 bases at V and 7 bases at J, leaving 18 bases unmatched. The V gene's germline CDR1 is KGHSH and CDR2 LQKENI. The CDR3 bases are TGTGCCAGCTCACCTCCCCCAAGGCTAGCGGGAGTAAGGCGGGAGCAGTACTTC. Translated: CASSPPPRLAGVRREQYF. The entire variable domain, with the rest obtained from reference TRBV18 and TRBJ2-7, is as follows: NAGVMQNPRHLVRRRGQEARLRCSPMKGHSHVYWYRQLPEEGLKFMVYLQKENIIDESGMPKERFSAEFPKEGPSILRIQQVVRGDSAAYFCASSPPPRLAGVRREQYFGPGTRLTVT.

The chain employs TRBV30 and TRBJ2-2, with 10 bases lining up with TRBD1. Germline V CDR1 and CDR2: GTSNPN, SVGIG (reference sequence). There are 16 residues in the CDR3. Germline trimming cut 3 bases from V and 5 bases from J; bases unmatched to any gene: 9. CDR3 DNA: TGTGCCTGGAGACGACCGGGACAGGGGAGAACCGGGGAGCTGTTTTTT. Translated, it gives CAWRRPGQGRTGELFF.

Written as DNA, the CDR3 is TGTGCCAGCAGGCAGGGGGTCAATCAGCCCCAGCATTTT. Protein product: CASRQGVNQPQHF. This chain connects TRBV6-5 to TRBJ1-5; 7 bases fit TRBD1. Trimming took 6 bases from V and 3 from J; bases not matched to a gene: 2. Germline V gene lookup returns CDR1 MNHEY and CDR2 SVGAGI. CDR3 size: 13 residues.

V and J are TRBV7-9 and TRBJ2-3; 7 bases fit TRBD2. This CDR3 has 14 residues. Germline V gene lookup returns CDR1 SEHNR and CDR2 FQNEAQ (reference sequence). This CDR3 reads CATGWEGRTDTQYF. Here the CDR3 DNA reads TGTGCTACTGGGTGGGAGGGCCGCACAGATACGCAGTATTTT.

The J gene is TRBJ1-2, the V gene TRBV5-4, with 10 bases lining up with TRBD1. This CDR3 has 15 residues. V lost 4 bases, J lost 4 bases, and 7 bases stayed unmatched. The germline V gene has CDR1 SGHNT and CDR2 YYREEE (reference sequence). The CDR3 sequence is CASSIGTGVVYGYTF. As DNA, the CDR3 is TGTGCCAGCAGCATCGGGACAGGGGTCGTCTATGGCTACACCTTC.

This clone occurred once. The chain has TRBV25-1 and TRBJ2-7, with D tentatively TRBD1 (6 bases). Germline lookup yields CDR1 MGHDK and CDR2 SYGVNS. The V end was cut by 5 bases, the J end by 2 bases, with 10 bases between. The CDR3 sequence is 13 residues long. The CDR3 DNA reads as TGTGCCAGCAGTCAGTGGACAGCCTACGAGCAGTACTTC. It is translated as CASSQWTAYEQYF.

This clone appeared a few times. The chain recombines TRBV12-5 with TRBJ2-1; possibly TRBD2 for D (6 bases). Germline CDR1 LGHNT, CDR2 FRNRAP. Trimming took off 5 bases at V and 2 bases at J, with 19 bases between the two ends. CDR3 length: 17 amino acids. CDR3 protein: CASGISGSSETYNEQFF. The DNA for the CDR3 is TGTGCTAGTGGTATATCCGGGAGTTCCGAAACCTACAATGAGCAGTTCTTC.

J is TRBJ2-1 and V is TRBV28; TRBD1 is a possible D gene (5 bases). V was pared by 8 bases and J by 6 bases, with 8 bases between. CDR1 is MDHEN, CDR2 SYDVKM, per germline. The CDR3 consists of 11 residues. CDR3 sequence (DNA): TGTGCCAGCGGGGCTGGCAATGAGCAGTTCTTC. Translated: CASGAGNEQFF.

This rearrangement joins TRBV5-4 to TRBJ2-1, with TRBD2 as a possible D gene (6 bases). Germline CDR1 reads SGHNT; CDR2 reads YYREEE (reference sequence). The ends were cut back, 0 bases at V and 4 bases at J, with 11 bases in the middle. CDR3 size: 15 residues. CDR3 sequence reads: CASSLAEGGYNEQFF. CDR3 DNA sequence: TGTGCCAGCAGCTTGGCGGAGGGTGGGTACAATGAGCAGTTCTTC.

CDR3 DNA sequence: TGTGCCAGCAGTTTCAGACTAGCGGGGAATGAGCAGTTCTTC. Translating gives CASSFRLAGNEQFF. The chain is built from TRBV28 and TRBJ2-1; TRBD2 agrees at 11 bases. J was trimmed by 7 bases and V by 3 bases; bases with no gene match: 2. The length of the CDR3 is 14 residues. Germline values: CDR1 MDHEN, CDR2 SYDVKM.

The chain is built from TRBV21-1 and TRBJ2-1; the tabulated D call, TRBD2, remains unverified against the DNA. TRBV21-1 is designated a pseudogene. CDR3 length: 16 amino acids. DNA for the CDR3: TGTGCCAGCAGCAAAGGGGGGGAATTCGCCTACAATGAGCAGTTCTTC. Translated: CASSKGGEFAYNEQFF.

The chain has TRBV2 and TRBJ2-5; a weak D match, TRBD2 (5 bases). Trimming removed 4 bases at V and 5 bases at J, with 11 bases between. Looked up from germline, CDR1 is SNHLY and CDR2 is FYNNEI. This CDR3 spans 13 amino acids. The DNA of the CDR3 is TGTGCCAGCAGTGTAGGAGGCGGGGAGACCCAGTACTTC. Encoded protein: CASSVGGGETQYF.

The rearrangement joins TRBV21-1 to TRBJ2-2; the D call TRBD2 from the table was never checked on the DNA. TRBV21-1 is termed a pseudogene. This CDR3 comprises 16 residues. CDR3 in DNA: TGTGCCAGCAGCCAAGGACTAGCGGGAGGATTCGGGGAGCTGTTTTTT. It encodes CASSQGLAGGFGELFF.

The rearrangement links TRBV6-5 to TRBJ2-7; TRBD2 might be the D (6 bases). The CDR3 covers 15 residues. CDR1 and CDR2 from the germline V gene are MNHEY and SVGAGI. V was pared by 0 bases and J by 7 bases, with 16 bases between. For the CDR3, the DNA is TGTGCCAGCAGTTACTCTGGGCGGGGAGATCGGGAGCAGTACTTC. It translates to CASSYSGRGDREQYF.

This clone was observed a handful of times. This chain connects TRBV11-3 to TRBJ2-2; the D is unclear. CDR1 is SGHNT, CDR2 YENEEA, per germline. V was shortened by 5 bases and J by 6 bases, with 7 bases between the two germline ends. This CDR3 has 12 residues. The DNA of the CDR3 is TGTGCCAGCAGCCCTCAGTCCGGGGAGCTGTTTTTT. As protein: CASSPQSGELFF. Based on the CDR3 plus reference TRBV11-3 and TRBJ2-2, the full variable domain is EAGVVQSPRYKIIEKKQPVAFWCNPISGHNTLYWYLQNLGQGPELLIRYENEEAVDDSQLPKDRFSAERLKGVDSTLKIQPAELGDSAVYLCASSPQSGELFFGEGSRLTVL.

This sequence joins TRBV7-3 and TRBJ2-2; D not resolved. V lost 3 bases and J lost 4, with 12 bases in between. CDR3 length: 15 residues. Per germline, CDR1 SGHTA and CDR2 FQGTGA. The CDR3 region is CASSFDTAGTGELFF. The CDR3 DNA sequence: TGTGCCAGCAGCTTCGACACGGCTGGCACCGGGGAGCTGTTTTTT.

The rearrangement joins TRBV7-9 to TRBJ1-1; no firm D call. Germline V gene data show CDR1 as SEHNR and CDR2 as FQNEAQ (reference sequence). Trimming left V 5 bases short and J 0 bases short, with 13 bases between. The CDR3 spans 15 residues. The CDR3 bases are TGTGCCAGCAGCCCAGGAGGGCGGATGAACACTGAAGCTTTCTTT. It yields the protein CASSPGGRMNTEAFF.

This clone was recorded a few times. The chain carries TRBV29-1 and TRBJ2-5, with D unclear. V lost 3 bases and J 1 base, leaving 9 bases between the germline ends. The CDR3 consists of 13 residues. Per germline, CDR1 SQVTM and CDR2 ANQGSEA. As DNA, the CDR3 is TGCAGCGTTGACCCGACACCCCAAGAGACCCAGTACTTC. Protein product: CSVDPTPQETQYF.

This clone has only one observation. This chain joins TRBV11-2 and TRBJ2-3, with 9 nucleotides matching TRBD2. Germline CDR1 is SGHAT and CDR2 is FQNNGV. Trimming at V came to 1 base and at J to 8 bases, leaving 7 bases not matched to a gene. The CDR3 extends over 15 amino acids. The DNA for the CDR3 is TGTGCCAGCAGCTTAGTGCGGGAGGGCCGGGGTACGCAGTATTTT. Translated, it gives CASSLVREGRGTQYF.

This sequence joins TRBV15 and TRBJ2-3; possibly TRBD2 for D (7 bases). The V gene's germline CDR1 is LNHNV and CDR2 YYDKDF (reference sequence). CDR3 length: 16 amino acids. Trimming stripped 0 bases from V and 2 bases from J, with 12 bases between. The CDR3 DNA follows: TGTGCCACCAGCAGAGATTTGGCGGGGGCCACAGATACGCAGTATTTT. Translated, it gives CATSRDLAGATDTQYF.

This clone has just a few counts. In DNA form, the CDR3 reads TGTGCCAGCGAAAGCGGGAGTATTTACGAGCAGTACTTC. Encoded protein: CASESGSIYEQYF. The chain couples TRBV28 to TRBJ2-7; 8 bases agree with TRBD2. CDR1 MDHEN and CDR2 SYDVKM come from the germline V gene. This CDR3 comprises 13 residues. V was clipped by 8 bases and J by 4 bases; unmatched bases: 7.

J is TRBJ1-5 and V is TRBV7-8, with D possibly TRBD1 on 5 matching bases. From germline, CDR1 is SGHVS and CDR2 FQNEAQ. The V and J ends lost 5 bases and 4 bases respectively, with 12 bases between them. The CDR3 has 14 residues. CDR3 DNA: TGTGCCAGCAGCCTTGACAGCGGGAATCAGCCCCAGCATTTT. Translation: CASSLDSGNQPQHF.

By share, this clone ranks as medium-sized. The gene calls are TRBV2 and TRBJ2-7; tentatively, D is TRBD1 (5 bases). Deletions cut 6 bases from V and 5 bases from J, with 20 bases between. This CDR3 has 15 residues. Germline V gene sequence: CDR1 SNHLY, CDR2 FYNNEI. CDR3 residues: CASSPGQGRKDEQYF. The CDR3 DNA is TGTGCCAGCAGCCCCGGGCAGGGTAGGAAGGACGAGCAGTACTTC.